Below, 28 T cell receptor beta chains from the same sample are listed, as sequenced in a study of blood T cell repertoires in COVID-19. TCRdb's table, derived via immunoSEQ multiplex PCR, lists solely in-frame clones and lacks some. The sample records roughly 200,000 clones, around four fifths being singletons. Material: PBMCs or T cells enriched from blood (not recorded which). The receptors shown here come from a man between 40 and 49 years old who had recovered from COVID-19.

The chain combines TRBV2 with TRBJ2-1; 7 positions match TRBD2. In germline, CDR1 is SNHLY, CDR2 FYNNEI. The CDR3 sequence is 14 residues long. V shed 5 bases and J 3 bases; nucleotides not matched to a gene: 4. As DNA, the CDR3 is TGTGCCAGCAGTCTGGGCGGGGGCTACAATGAGCAGTTCTTC. Translating it yields CASSLGGGYNEQFF.

This clone was found a few times. The genes are TRBV5-4 and TRBJ2-1; no clear D. Germline CDR1 is SGHNT and CDR2 is YYREEE (reference sequence). The CDR3 runs to 14 residues. Trimming shortened V by 4 bases and J by 1 base, and 9 bases separated the two germline ends. The CDR3 nucleotides read TGTGCCAGCAGCGGAGACTTATCCTACAATGAGCAGTTCTTC. Amino acids: CASSGDLSYNEQFF.

The rearrangement links TRBV20-1 to TRBJ1-2, with unresolved D. Germline V gene data show CDR1 as DFQATT and CDR2 as SNEGSKA (reference sequence). The CDR3 runs to 10 residues. Trimming took off 3 bases at V and 6 bases at J, with 5 bases between the two ends. CDR3 sequence: CSASYHGYTF. Written as DNA, the CDR3 is TGCAGTGCTAGTTATCATGGCTACACCTTC.

This chain connects TRBV10-3 to TRBJ2-7, with 9 bases lining up with TRBD1. Germline assignment: CDR1 ENHRY and CDR2 SYGVKD. CDR3 length equals 12 residues. Trimming at V came to 6 bases and at J to 7 bases, leaving 4 bases not matched to a gene. The CDR3 here is CAIRAGTGEQYF. CDR3 DNA sequence: TGTGCCATCAGGGCCGGGACAGGGGAGCAGTACTTC.

This sequence joins TRBV3-1 (or the pseudogene TRBV3-2) and TRBJ2-1, with 14 bases matching TRBD2. CDR3 length: 14 residues. V was clipped by 3 bases and J by 15 bases; unmatched bases: 7. Germline V gene lookup returns CDR1 LGHDT and CDR2 YNNKEL (reference sequence). CDR3 coding DNA: TGTGCCAGCAGCCACCGGACTAGCGGGGGGTTCACGTTCTTC. It translates to CASSHRTSGGFTFF.

This chain uses TRBV7-5 with TRBJ1-5; TRBD1 reflects the table's D call only, with no check against the DNA. TRBV7-5 constitutes a pseudogene. The CDR3 covers 18 residues. CDR3 nucleotides: TGTGTCAGAAGCTTATCATTTCAGGACAGGGATTTGCCTCAGCCCCAGCATTTT. This encodes CVRSLSFQDRDLPQPQHF.

The chain links TRBV30 to TRBJ2-4, with 13 positions matching TRBD2. Losses at the gene ends were 1 base for V and 0 bases for J; bases not matched to a gene: 6. Germline-derived CDR1 and CDR2 are GTSNPN and SVGIG (reference sequence). The CDR3 spans 18 residues. This chain's CDR3 is CAWSGRTSGRLAKNIQYF. The DNA of the CDR3 is TGTGCCTGGAGTGGACGGACTAGCGGGAGACTAGCCAAAAACATTCAGTACTTC.

The V gene is TRBV19, the J gene TRBJ1-1; 8 bases are a match to TRBD1. After removal of 1 base from V and 0 bases from J, the junction contained 1 base not matched to a gene. Germline CDR1 reads LNHDA; CDR2 reads SQIVND (reference sequence). The CDR3 has 15 amino acids. Here the CDR3 reads CASSIGTGMNTEAFF. CDR3 coding DNA: TGTGCCAGTAGTATAGGGACAGGGATGAACACTGAAGCTTTCTTT.

There are a few counts of this clone. This chain connects TRBV7-3 to TRBJ2-3; no definite D call. The CDR3 covers 15 residues. V lost 7 bases to trimming and J lost 1 base, with 15 bases between them. The germline V gene encodes CDR1 SGHTA and CDR2 FQGTGA. CDR3 in DNA: TGTGCCAGCAATGTCGGTGGTAGCCGCACAGATACGCAGTATTTT. Translating it yields CASNVGGSRTDTQYF. The complete variable domain, with remaining parts taken from reference TRBV7-3 and TRBJ2-3, reads GAGVSQTPSNKVTEKGKYVELRCDPISGHTALYWYRQSLGQGPEFLIYFQGTGAADDSGLPNDRFFAVRPEGSVSTLKIQRTERGDSAVYLCASNVGGSRTDTQYFGPGTRLTVL.

About this clone itself: In the same sample, other DNA sequences code for this CDR3. The J gene is TRBJ1-2, the V gene TRBV28, with a weak D call TRBD1 (5 bases). Germline V gives CDR1 MDHEN, CDR2 SYDVKM. The V end was cut by 6 bases, the J end by 7 bases, with 12 bases between. The CDR3 has 12 amino acids. DNA for the CDR3: TGTGCCAGCAGAAGAACAGGCGGTGGCTACACCTTC. Its protein is CASRRTGGGYTF.

V gene TRBV9 combines with J gene TRBJ1-1; the D gene is possibly TRBD1 (5 bases). This CDR3 has 16 amino acids. V was clipped by 4 bases and J by 2 bases, with 18 bases between them. Germline V lookup: CDR1 SGDLS, CDR2 YYNGEE. The CDR3, as DNA: TGTGCCAGCAGCTTAGCAGCCGGGGGTTTTAACACTGAAGCTTTCTTT. Amino acid sequence: CASSLAAGGFNTEAFF.

The chain employs TRBV11-3 and TRBJ1-2; 8 bases are a match to TRBD1. The CDR3 has 16 amino acids. From germline, CDR1 is SGHNT and CDR2 YENEEA. V shed 11 bases and J 6 bases; nucleotides not matched to a gene: 20. The CDR3 sequence is CAPVGCQGAHEDGYTF. The CDR3, as DNA: TGTGCCCCAGTAGGATGTCAGGGGGCGCATGAGGATGGCTACACCTTC.

This chain joins TRBV7-2 and TRBJ2-5, with 10 bases that match TRBD2. With V trimmed by 5 bases and J by 5 bases, 5 bases remained unmatched. Germline V gene data show CDR1 as SGHTA and CDR2 as FQGNSA. The CDR3 is made up of 14 amino acids. The CDR3 reads CASSDPGLAETQYF. Here the CDR3 DNA reads TGTGCCAGCAGCGACCCGGGACTAGCGGAGACCCAGTACTTC.

V gene TRBV4-1 combines with J gene TRBJ1-4, with 8 positions matching TRBD1. V trimming: 3 bases; J trimming: 4 bases; junction bases outside the gene matches: 4. The CDR3 covers 15 residues. Germline assignment: CDR1 MGHRA and CDR2 YSYEKL. CDR3 in amino acids: CASSQGDRNNEKLFF. DNA of the CDR3: TGCGCCAGCAGCCAGGGGGACAGGAATAATGAAAAACTGTTTTTT.

This clone was counted a few times. The chain employs TRBV28 and TRBJ1-2; TRBD1 matches 8 bases. Trimming removed 3 bases from V and 6 bases from J; junction bases left unmatched: 9. This CDR3 region has 15 residues. Germline CDR1 reads MDHEN; CDR2 reads SYDVKM. In DNA form, the CDR3 reads TGTGCCAGCAGTTTTAACGGGAAACAGGGGGATGGCTACACCTTC. Protein sequence: CASSFNGKQGDGYTF.

The J gene is TRBJ2-5, the V gene TRBV27, with D perhaps TRBD2 (6 bases). The CDR3 contains 13 residues. The germline gives CDR1 MNHEY, CDR2 SMNVEV (reference sequence). Deletions cut 4 bases from V and 7 bases from J, with 13 bases between. CDR3 in DNA: TGTGCCAGCAGTTCTTGGGACTTCGCGACCCAGTACTTC. Protein sequence: CASSSWDFATQYF.

The chain has TRBV7-2 and TRBJ2-3, with D possibly matching TRBD2 (6 bases). Germline CDR1 and CDR2: SGHTA and FQGNSA. The CDR3 covers 15 residues. V was cut by 1 base and J by 10 bases, with 18 bases left in between. CDR3 DNA: TGTGCCAGCAGCTTAGTAACCCTAGCGATGGGTTCGCAGTATTTT. The encoded protein is CASSLVTLAMGSQYF.

The chain has TRBV29-1 and TRBJ1-2; 9 nucleotides line up with TRBD1. Germline lookup yields CDR1 SQVTM and CDR2 ANQGSEA. V was clipped by 4 bases and J by 6 bases; unmatched bases: 6. The CDR3 is made up of 13 amino acids. This CDR3 is CSVVRDRVDGYTF. In DNA form, the CDR3 reads TGCAGCGTTGTAAGGGACAGGGTCGATGGCTACACCTTC.

This rearrangement joins TRBV5-4 to TRBJ2-5; 13 positions match TRBD2. Germline loops: CDR1 SGHNT, CDR2 YYREEE (reference sequence). After removal of 4 bases from V and 6 bases from J, the junction contained 6 bases not matched to a gene. There are 15 residues in the CDR3. The CDR3 here is CASSRETSGRKTQYF. In DNA, the CDR3 is TGTGCCAGCAGCCGGGAGACTAGCGGGAGGAAGACCCAGTACTTC.

This rearrangement joins TRBV27 to TRBJ1-6; a weak D match, TRBD1 (5 bases). Trimming stripped 3 bases from V and 10 bases from J, with 10 bases between. The CDR3 length is 13 residues. Germline assignment: CDR1 MNHEY and CDR2 SMNVEV (reference sequence). The chain's CDR3 is CASSFSGSSPLHF. The CDR3 DNA sequence: TGTGCCAGCAGTTTCTCAGGGTCCTCACCCCTCCACTTT.

The V gene is TRBV19, the J gene TRBJ1-3, with D hard to call. V lost 3 bases, J lost 4 bases, and 10 bases lay in between. This CDR3 contains 14 residues. Per the germline V gene, CDR1 is LNHDA and CDR2 is SQIVND (reference sequence). CDR3 coding DNA: TGTGCCAGTAGTATCTCGGGAACGGGAAACACCATATATTTT. Its translation: CASSISGTGNTIYF.

This clone came up once. The J gene is TRBJ1-3, the V gene TRBV7-9; TRBD1 aligns across 7 bases. This CDR3 comprises 17 residues. V was clipped by 5 bases and J by 3 bases; unmatched bases: 13. In germline, CDR1 is SEHNR, CDR2 FQNEAQ (reference sequence). The CDR3 DNA reads TGTGCCAGCAGCCCTTCCTCAGGGGGGCTTAGTGGAAACACCATATATTTT. It is translated as CASSPSSGGLSGNTIYF.

The chain has TRBV20-1 and TRBJ1-3; 8 bases match TRBD1. Germline V lookup: CDR1 DFQATT, CDR2 SNEGSKA (reference sequence). This CDR3 region has 17 residues. V gave up 3 bases and J gave up 2 bases; unmatched junction bases: 12. This chain's CDR3 is CSASKLSLTGAGNTIYF. For the CDR3, the DNA is TGCAGTGCTAGTAAACTCTCACTGACAGGGGCTGGAAACACCATATATTTT.

The J gene is TRBJ2-2, the V gene TRBV7-6; 7 bases line up with TRBD1. Germline values: CDR1 SGHVS, CDR2 FNYEAQ. With 5 bases clipped from V and 2 bases from J, the junction kept 8 bases outside the gene matches. The CDR3 has 16 amino acids. The chain's CDR3 is CASSPRAGGNTGELFF. In DNA, the CDR3 is TGTGCCAGCAGCCCCCGGGCAGGGGGAAACACCGGGGAGCTGTTTTTT. The full variable domain, rest sourced from reference TRBV7-6 and TRBJ2-2, is GAGVSQSPRYKVTKRGQDVALRCDPISGHVSLYWYRQALGQGPEFLTYFNYEAQQDKSGLPNDRFSAERPEGSISTLTIQRTEQRDSAMYRCASSPRAGGNTGELFFGEGSRLTVL.

This clone was counted a few times. The chain combines TRBV19 with TRBJ2-3; TRBD2 agrees at 14 bases. This CDR3 is 16 amino acids long. Germline CDR1 and CDR2: LNHDA and SQIVND (reference sequence). V lost 6 bases, J lost 5 bases, and 7 bases stayed unmatched. CDR3 amino acids: CASSMGTSGSRDTQYF. For the CDR3, the DNA is TGTGCCAGTAGCATGGGGACTAGCGGGAGCCGAGATACGCAGTATTTT.

The chain links TRBV6-2 or TRBV6-3 to TRBJ2-1; TRBD1 might be the D (6 bases). Germline V gene data show CDR1 as MNHEY and CDR2 as SVGEGT. V was cut by 4 bases and J by 3 bases, with 16 bases left in between. This CDR3 comprises 16 residues. The CDR3: CASSSPSGGLYNEQFF. For the CDR3, the DNA is TGTGCCAGCAGTTCCCCGAGTGGGGGCCTCTACAATGAGCAGTTCTTC.

The chain couples TRBV3-1 (or the pseudogene TRBV3-2) to TRBJ2-7, with 13 nucleotides matching TRBD2. Germline V gene lookup returns CDR1 LGHDT and CDR2 YNNKEL (reference sequence). V lost 1 base to trimming and J lost 7 bases; unmatched junction nucleotides: 4. CDR3 size: 15 residues. The CDR3 region has the DNA TGTGCCAGCAGCCAAGGACTAGCGGGAGGCAGGGAGCAGTACTTC. Amino acids: CASSQGLAGGREQYF.

The rearrangement uses TRBV3-1 (or the pseudogene TRBV3-2) and TRBJ1-6, with D hard to call. Trimming removed 4 bases at V and 7 bases at J, with 11 bases between. Germline V gene lookup returns CDR1 LGHDT and CDR2 YNNKEL (reference sequence). The CDR3 is 14 amino acids. The CDR3 sequence: CASSLRSPNSPLHF. For the CDR3, the DNA is TGTGCCAGCAGCCTTAGAAGCCCCAATTCACCCCTCCACTTT.